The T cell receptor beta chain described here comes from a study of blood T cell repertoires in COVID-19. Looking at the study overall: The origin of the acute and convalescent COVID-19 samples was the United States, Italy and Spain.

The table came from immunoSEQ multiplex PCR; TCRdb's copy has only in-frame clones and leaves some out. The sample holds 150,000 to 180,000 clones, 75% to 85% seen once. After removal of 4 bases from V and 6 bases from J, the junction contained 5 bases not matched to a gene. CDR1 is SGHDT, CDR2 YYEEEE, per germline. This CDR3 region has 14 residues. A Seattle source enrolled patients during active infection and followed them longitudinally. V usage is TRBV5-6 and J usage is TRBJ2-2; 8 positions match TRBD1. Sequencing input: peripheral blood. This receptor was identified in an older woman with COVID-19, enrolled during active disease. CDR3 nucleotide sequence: TGTGCCAGCAGCCCTCGGACAGGGTCCGGGGAGCTGTTTTTT. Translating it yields CASSPRTGSGELFF.